These 3 T cell receptor beta chains originate from one sample sequenced in a study of blood T cells in healthy people across ages. A second PCR, run for about 6 to 11 cycles, used a sample-barcoded 5' primer plus a J-beta primer mix. TCRdb reprocessed the 5' RACE reads with MiXCR, giving one entry per CDR3 protein. In the table there are around 800,000 distinct CDR3 sequences, 20% to 30% of which are singletons. The data were also submitted as part of a second study, on T cells of mothers and their children.

The sequencing sample was made of blood. Source of these receptors: a boy younger than 18 in good health.

This clonotype was recorded at least ten times. This chain connects TRBV28 to TRBJ1-6, with D maybe TRBD1 (5 bases). V lost 4 bases and J 10 bases, leaving 14 bases between the germline ends. This CDR3 comprises 14 residues. CDR1 is MDHEN, CDR2 SYDVKM, per germline. The CDR3 DNA reads TGTGCCAGCAGTTCTGACGGGGGAGGCTCACCCCTCCACTTT. Encoded protein: CASSSDGGGSPLHF.

The chain carries TRBV7-2 and TRBJ2-5, with a weak D call TRBD1 (6 bases). Looked up from germline, CDR1 is SGHTA and CDR2 is FQGNSA. The CDR3 is 14 amino acids. Trimming left V 4 bases short and J 5 bases short, with 14 bases between. CDR3 DNA: TGTGCCAGCAGCTCCTATAGGGGGACGGAGACCCAGTACTTC. Residues: CASSSYRGTETQYF. The full variable domain, rest sourced from reference TRBV7-2 and TRBJ2-5, is GAGVSQSPSNKVTEKGKDVELRCDPISGHTALYWYRQSLGQGLEFLIYFQGNSAPDKSGLPSDRFSAERTGGSVSTLTIQRTQQEDSAVYLCASSSYRGTETQYFGPGTRLLVL.

This clonotype was observed a few times. This chain links TRBV7-2 with TRBJ1-6, with 7 bases lining up with TRBD1. Germline V gene lookup returns CDR1 SGHTA and CDR2 FQGNSA. The CDR3 covers 17 residues. V gave up 3 bases and J gave up 0 bases; unmatched junction bases: 5. This CDR3 is CASSFGGQSSYNSPLHF. DNA for the CDR3: TGTGCCAGCAGCTTCGGGGGACAGAGCTCCTATAATTCACCCCTCCACTTT.